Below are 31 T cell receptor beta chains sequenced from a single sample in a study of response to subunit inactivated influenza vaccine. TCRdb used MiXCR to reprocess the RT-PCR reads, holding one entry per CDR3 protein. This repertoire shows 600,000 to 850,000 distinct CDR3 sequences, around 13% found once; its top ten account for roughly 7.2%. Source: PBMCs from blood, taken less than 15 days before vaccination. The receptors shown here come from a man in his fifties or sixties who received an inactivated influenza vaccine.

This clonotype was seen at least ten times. CDR3: CATSDFGSRVTGELFF. In DNA, the CDR3 is TGTGCCACCAGTGATTTCGGCTCTCGCGTGACCGGGGAGCTGTTTTTT. This rearrangement joins TRBV24-1 to TRBJ2-2; D uncertain. Germline V CDR1 and CDR2: KGHDR, SFDVKD. Trimming stripped 1 base from V and 5 bases from J, with 13 bases between. CDR3 size: 16 residues.

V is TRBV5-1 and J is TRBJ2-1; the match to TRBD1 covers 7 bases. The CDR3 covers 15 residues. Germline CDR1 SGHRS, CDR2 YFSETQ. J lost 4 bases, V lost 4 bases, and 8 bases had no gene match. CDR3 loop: CASSRLTGYYNEQFF. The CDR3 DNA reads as TGCGCCAGCAGCCGACTGACAGGGTATTACAATGAGCAGTTCTTC.

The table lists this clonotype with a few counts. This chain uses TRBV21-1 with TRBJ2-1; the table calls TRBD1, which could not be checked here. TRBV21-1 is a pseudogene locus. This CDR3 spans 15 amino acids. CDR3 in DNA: TGTGCCAGCAGCATGGGGACAGGGACCTACAATGAGCAGTTCTTC. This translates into CASSMGTGTYNEQFF.

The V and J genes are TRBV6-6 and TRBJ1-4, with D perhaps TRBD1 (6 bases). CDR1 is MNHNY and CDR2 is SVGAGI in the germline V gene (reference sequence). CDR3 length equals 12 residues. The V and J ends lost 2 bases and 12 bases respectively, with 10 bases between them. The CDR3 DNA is TGTGCCAGCAGTTACCCAGGGGAAGAACTGTTTTTT. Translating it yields CASSYPGEELFF.

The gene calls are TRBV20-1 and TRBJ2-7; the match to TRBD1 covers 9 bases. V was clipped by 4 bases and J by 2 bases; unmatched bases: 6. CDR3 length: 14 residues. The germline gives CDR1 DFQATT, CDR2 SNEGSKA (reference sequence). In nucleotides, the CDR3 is TGCAGTGCTATTCCGGGACAGGGCACCTACGAGCAGTACTTC. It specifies CSAIPGQGTYEQYF.

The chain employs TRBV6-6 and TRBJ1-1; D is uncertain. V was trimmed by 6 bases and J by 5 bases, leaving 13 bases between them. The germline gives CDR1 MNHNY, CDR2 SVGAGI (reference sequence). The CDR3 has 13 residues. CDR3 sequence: CASSLRKSTEAFF. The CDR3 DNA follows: TGTGCCAGCAGCCTCAGGAAATCGACTGAAGCTTTCTTT.

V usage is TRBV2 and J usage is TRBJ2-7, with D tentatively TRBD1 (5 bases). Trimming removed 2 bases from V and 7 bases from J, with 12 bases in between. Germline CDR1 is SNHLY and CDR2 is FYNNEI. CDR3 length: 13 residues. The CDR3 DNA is TGTGCCAGCAGTGAAATAGGGGCGGATGAGCAGTACTTC. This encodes CASSEIGADEQYF. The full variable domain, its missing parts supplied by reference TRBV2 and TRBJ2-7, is EPEVTQTPSHQVTQMGQEVILRCVPISNHLYFYWYRQILGQKVEFLVSFYNNEISEKSEIFDDQFSVERPDGSNFTLKIRSTKLEDSAMYFCASSEIGADEQYFGPGTRLTVT.

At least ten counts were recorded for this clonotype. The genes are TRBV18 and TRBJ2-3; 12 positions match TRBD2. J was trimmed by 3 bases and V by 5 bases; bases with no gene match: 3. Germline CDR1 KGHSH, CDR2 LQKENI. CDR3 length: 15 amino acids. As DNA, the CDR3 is TGTGCCAGCTCAGCAACTAGCGGGGGGACAGATACGCAGTATTTT. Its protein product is CASSATSGGTDTQYF.

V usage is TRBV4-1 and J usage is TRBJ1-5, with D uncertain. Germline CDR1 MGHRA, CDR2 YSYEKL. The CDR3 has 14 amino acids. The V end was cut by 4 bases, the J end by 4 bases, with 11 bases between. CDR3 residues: CASSPLLGNQPQHF. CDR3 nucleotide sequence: TGCGCCAGCAGCCCGCTTTTAGGGAATCAGCCCCAGCATTTT.

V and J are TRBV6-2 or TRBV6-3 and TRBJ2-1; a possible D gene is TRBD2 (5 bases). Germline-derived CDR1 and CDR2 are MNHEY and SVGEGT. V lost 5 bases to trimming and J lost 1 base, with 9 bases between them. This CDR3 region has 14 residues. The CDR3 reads CASSIRGSYNEQFF. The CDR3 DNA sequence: TGTGCCAGCAGTATCCGCGGGTCCTACAATGAGCAGTTCTTC.

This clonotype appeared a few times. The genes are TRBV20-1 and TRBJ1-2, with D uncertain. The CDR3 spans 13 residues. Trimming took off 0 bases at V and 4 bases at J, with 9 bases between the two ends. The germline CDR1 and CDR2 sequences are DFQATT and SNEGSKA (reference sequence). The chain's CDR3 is CSARDGTAYGYTF. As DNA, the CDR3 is TGCAGTGCTAGAGATGGTACGGCCTATGGCTACACCTTC.

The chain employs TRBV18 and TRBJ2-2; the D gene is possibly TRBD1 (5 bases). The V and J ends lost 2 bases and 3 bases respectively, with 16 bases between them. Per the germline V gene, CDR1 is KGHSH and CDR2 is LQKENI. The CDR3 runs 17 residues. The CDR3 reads CASSPSMGRRDTGELFF. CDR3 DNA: TGTGCCAGCTCACCATCAATGGGGCGCCGGGACACCGGGGAGCTGTTTTTT.

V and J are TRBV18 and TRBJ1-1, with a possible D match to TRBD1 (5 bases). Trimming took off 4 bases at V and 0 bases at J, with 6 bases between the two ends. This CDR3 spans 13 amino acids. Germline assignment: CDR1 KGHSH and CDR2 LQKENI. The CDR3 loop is CASSRDVNTEAFF. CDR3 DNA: TGTGCCAGCTCACGGGACGTGAACACTGAAGCTTTCTTT.

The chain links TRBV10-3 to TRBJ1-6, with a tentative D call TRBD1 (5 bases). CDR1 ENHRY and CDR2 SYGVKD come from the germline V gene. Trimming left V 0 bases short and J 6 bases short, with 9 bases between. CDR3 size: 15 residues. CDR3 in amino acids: CAISESAGLNSPLHF. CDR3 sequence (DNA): TGTGCCATCAGTGAGTCGGCAGGGCTTAATTCACCCCTCCACTTT.

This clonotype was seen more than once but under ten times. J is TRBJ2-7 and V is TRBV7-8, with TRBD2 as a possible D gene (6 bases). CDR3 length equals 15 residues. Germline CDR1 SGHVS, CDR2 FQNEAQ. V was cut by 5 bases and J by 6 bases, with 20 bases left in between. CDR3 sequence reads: CASSPRDGGVGEQYF. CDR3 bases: TGTGCCAGCAGCCCCCGGGACGGGGGTGTCGGCGAGCAGTACTTC.

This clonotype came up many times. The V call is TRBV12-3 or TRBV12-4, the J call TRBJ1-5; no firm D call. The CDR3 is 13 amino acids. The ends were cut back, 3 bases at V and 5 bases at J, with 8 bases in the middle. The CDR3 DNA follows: TGTGCCAGCAGTTTCGTTCGGGATCAGCCCCAGCATTTT. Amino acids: CASSFVRDQPQHF.

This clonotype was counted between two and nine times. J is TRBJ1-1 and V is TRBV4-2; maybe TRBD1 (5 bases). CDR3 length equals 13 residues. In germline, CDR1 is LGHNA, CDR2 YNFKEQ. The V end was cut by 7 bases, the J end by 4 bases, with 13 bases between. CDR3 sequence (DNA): TGTGCCAGCATCCCCCCGGGGGGCACTGAAGCTTTCTTT. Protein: CASIPPGGTEAFF.

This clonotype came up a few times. CDR3 protein: CASSIVGRATDTQYF. The CDR3 DNA reads TGTGCCAGTAGTATAGTCGGCAGGGCCACAGATACGCAGTATTTT. V is TRBV19 and J is TRBJ2-3; D perhaps matches TRBD1 (5 bases). This CDR3 has 15 residues. CDR1 is LNHDA, CDR2 SQIVND, per germline (reference sequence). V was pared by 1 base and J by 2 bases, with 10 bases between.

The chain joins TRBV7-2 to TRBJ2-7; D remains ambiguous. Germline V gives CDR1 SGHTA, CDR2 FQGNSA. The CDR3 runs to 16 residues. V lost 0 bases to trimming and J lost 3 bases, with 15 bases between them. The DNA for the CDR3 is TGTGCCAGCAGCTTAGCAGTAGCTCGTTCACTCTACGAGCAGTACTTC. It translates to CASSLAVARSLYEQYF.

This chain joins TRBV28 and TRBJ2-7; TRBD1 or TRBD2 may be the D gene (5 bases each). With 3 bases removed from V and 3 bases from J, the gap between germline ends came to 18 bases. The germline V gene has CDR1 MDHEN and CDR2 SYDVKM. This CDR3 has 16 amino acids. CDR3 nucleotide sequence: TGTGCCAGCAGTTTCTCTAGTTTGGGACCTTACTACGAGCAGTACTTC. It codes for CASSFSSLGPYYEQYF.

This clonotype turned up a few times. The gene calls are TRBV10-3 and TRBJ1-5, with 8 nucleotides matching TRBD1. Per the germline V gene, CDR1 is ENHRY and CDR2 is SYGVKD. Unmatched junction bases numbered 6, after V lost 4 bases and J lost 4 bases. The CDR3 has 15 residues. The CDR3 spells CAISAGQGRNQPQHF. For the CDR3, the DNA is TGTGCCATCAGTGCCGGACAGGGAAGAAATCAGCCCCAGCATTTT.

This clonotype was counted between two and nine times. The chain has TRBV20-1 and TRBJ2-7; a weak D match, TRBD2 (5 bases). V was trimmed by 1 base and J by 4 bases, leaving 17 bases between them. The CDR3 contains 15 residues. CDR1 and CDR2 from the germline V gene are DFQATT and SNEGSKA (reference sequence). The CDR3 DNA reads TGCAGTGCTAGAGTCCCCCTCCGGGAAGTGTACGAGCAGTACTTC. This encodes CSARVPLREVYEQYF.

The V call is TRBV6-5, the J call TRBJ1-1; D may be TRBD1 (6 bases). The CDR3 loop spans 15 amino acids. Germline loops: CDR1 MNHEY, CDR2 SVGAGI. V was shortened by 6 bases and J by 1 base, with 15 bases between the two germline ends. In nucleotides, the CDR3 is TGTGCCAGCAGATATTCCGGGACAACGAACACTGAAGCTTTCTTT. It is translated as CASRYSGTTNTEAFF.

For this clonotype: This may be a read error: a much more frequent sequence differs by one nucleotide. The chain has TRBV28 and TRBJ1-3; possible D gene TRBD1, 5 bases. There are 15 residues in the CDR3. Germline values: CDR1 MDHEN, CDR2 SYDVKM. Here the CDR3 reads CAISTRWGSGNTIYF. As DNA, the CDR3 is TGTGCCATCAGTACACGGTGGGGGTCTGGAAACACCATATATTTT.

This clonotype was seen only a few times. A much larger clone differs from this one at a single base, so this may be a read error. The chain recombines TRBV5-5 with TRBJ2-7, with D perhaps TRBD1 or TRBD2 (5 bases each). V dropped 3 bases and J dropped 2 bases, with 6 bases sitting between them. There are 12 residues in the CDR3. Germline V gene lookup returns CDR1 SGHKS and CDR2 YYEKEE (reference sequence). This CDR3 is CASSWGTYEQYF. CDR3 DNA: TGTGCCAGCAGCTGGGGGACCTACGAGCAGTACTTC.

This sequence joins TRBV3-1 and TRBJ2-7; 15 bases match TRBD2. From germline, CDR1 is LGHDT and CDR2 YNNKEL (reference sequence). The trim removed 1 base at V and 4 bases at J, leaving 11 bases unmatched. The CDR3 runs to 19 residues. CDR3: CASSQGGTSGGSYPYEQYF. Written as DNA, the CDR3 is TGTGCCAGCAGCCAAGGGGGGACTAGCGGGGGGTCTTACCCTTACGAGCAGTACTTC.

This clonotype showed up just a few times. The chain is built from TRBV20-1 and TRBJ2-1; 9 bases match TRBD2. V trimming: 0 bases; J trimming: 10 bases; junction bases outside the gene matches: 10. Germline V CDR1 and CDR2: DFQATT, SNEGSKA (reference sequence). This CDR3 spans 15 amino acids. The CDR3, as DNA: TGCAGTGCTAGAGATTCTAGCGGGGCCGTCGGGGAGCAGTTCTTC. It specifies CSARDSSGAVGEQFF.

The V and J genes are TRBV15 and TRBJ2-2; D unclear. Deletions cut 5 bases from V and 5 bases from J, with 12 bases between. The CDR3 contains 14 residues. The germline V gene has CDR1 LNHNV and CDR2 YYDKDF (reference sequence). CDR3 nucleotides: TGTGCCACCAGCGGTGACCAACGGACCGGGGAGCTGTTTTTT. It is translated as CATSGDQRTGELFF.

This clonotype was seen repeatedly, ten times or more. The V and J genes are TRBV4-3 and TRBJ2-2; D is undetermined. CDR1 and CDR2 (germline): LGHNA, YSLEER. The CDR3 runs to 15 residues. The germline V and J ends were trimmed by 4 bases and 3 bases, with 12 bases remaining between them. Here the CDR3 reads CASSLDLGYTGELFF. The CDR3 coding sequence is TGCGCCAGCAGCCTCGACCTCGGGTACACCGGGGAGCTGTTTTTT.

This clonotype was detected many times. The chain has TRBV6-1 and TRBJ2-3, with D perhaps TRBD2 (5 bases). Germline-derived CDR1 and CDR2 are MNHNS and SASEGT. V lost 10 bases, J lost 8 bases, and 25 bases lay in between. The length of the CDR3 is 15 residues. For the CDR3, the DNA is TGTGCCACCACTGATCCGGGAAAAGGTTCGGGTACGCAGTATTTT. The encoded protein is CATTDPGKGSGTQYF.

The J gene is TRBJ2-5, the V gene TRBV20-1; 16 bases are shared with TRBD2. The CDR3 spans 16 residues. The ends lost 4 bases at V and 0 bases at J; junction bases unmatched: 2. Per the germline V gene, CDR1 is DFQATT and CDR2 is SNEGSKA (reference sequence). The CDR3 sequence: CSAIGTSGRDQETQYF. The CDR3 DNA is TGCAGTGCTATTGGGACTAGCGGGAGGGACCAAGAGACCCAGTACTTC.